The entry that follows covers one TCR beta chain sequence. These data originate in a study of blood T cell repertoires in COVID-19. The ends lost 7 bases at V and 9 bases at J; junction bases unmatched: 15. Germline-derived CDR1 and CDR2 are SNHLY and FYNNEI. CDR3 length equals 16 residues. Only in-frame clones appear in the TCRdb table, and some are missing; sequencing was by immunoSEQ multiplex PCR. This table has approximately 270,000 clones, around 86% appearing once. The chain carries TRBV2 and TRBJ2-1; 10 nucleotides align to TRBD1. This sequence was found in a man aged 40-49 years who had recovered from COVID-19. Sample: PBMCs or T cells enriched from blood (not recorded which). Here the CDR3 reads CASNTAAGQGRGEQFF. CDR3 DNA: TGTGCCAGCAATACGGCCGCGGGACAGGGGAGGGGTGAGCAGTTCTTC.